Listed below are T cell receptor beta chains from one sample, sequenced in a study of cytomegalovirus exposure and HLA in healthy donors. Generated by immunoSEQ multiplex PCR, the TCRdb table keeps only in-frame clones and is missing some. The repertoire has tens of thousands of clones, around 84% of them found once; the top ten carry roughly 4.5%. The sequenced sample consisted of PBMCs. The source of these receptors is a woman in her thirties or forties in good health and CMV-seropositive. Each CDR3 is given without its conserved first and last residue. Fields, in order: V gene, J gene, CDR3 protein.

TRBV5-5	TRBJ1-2	ASSRLTGSYGYT
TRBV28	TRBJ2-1	ASLPSGRAFGTHNEQF
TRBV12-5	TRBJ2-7	ASGLSIPGQGQLSEQY
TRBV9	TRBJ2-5	ASSVGGSAGEQY
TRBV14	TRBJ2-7	ASSHRTGVEYEQY
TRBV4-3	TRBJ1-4	ASSPGWYRNEKLF
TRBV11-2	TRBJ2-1	ASSSGLAGRDNEQF
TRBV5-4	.	ASSRTSGSYEQY
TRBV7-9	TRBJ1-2	ASRISGGNGYT
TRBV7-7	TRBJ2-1	ASSADRGNEQF
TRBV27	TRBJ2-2	ASSLKAASSGRHGELF
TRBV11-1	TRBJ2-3	ASSSGLAGGPTDTQY
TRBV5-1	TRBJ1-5	ASSLTAGGNQPQH
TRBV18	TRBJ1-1	ASSPEVNTEAF
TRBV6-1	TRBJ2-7	ASSEPGLALSEQY
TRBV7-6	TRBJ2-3	ASTRTDTDTQY
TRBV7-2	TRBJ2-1	ASQGLAGVYNEQF
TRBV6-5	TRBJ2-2	ASNPGSGGELF
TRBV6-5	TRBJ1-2	ASSFGTGRGYT
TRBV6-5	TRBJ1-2	ASSYEGSYGYT
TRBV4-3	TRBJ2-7	ASSLQERATYEQY
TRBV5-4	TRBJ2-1	ASSLARLVNDEQF
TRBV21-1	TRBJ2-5	ASSSWGQGKQETQY
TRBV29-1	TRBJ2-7	SVELAGEGAYEQY
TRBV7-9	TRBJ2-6	ASSPPSSGANVLT
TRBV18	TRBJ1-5	ASSPNRGQLGAINQPQH
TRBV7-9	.	ASSLTGTSRAEQY
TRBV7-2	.	ASSPRSGNNYEQY
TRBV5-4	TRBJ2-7	ASSSNLSGFWGYEQY
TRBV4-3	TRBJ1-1	ASSRQDSFGDTEAF
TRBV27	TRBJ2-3	ASSFRSDTQY
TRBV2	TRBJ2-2	ASSTSGSGTGELF
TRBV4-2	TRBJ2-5	ASSQDRARGTQY
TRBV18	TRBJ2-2	ASSKSNGGELF
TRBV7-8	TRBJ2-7	ASSLGASSGSFSYEQY
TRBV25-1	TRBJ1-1	ASSEGQLRAF
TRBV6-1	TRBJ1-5	ASSPGQGILRPQH
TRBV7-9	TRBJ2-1	ASSSLAGRDGSYNEQF
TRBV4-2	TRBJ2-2	ASSQGTSNTGELF
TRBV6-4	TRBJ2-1	ASSDSIVGGNEQF
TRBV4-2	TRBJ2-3	ASSQVLGLAGRTDTQY
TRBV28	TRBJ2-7	ASSGSGGSPQY
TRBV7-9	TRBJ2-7	ASSLELEEQY
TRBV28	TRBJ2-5	ASSLWDRESETQY